What follows describes a single T cell receptor (beta chain). The specificity of this receptor is unknown. Nothing much larger sits one base from this clone, and base qualities are not available. The record originates from a study of T cell responses to AZD1222 COVID-19 vaccine (dated by TCRdb to the early 2020s). Looking at the study overall: AZD1222 recipients whose second dose came at about 4 weeks and those whose second dose came at about 12 weeks were combined into one group, since spike-specific TCR depth and breadth did not differ between the two schedules. A total of more than 230 trial participants underwent TCR sequencing, of whom about 210 had received two doses of AZD1222 and some 26 had received two doses of the MenACWY control vaccine. Enrollment into the trials was organized by age into subgroups of 18-55, 56-69 and 70-plus years, and those subgroups contained approximately 150, 30 and 60 TCR-sequenced participants, respectively. Overall study results and their limits: After two AZD1222 doses, both the breadth and the depth of spike-specific TCRs were significantly higher than at day 0 and than in MenACWY recipients. Reportedly, close to half of the unique spike-specific TCRs recognized epitopes lying outside the regions that are mutated in the B.1.351 and B.1.1.7 variants. Most participants were white British and females outnumbered males, and the authors suggested that clonal diversity may have been underestimated. No day 14 peak-response samples were available, so repertoires were characterized only after the peak T cell response. Conclusions about previously exposed vaccinees were limited because only a handful of AZD1222 recipients were SARS-CoV-2 seropositive at baseline. The whole spike protein was spanned by vaccine-associated CD4 TCRs, and dominant responses were seen in regions 160-218 and 743-854. In the small 56-69-year group, the increase in depth fell short of significance, most likely because of low power.

Measured from the cysteine to the phenylalanine, the CDR3 is 15 residues long. The kept DNA is CDR3 alone, 45 bases in frame from the first base. The germline V gene gives CDR1 as SGDLS and CDR2 as YYNGEE. V has 0 bases trimmed and J has 1 base trimmed; junction bases matching no gene number 3. The CDR3 regions of human TCRbeta chains were analyzed by immunosequencing. The paper's processing steps were these. Repertoire TCRs were matched against a reference library of SARS-CoV-2-specific TCRs generated with the MIRA antigen-specificity platform. Breadth was defined as the fraction of unique TCRs that were SARS-CoV-2-associated, and depth was defined as the fraction of total T cells that were SARS-CoV-2-associated. Using the MIRA data, each spike-specific TCR was assigned both to the spike region to which the TCR was reactive and to a CD4 or CD8 class. Log10-transformed breadth and depth values were compared by one-way ANOVA with Sidak's multiple comparisons tests. TCRdb stores this immuneACCESS table with in-frame sequences only. Part of the clones is absent; in the studies checked, under half of the shortfall reflects unresolved V genes, and no reason is known for the rest. That table supplies the V and J calls and clone size; D and trimming were determined from the DNA. Counted in this sample were approximately 90,000 clones; about nine tenths of them appeared once. Clones ranked in the top ten supply around 8% of the sample.

The sample's time point label is to be understood as: baseline before first vaccination. The vaccinee samples were drawn from two UK trials, COV001 and COV002, one of which was a single-blind randomized controlled phase 2/3 trial testing AZD1222 (ChAdOx1 nCoV-19) in healthy adults. For TCRbeta chain sequencing, PBMC samples from trial participants were taken at day 0 and at day 28 after the second dose. The input for sequencing was peripheral blood, taken on day 0 of AZD1222 vaccination. The sequence was collected from an adult in good health. The receptor chain draws on TRBV9 and TRBJ2-5; 7 bases in the middle match TRBD2. The DNA sequence is as follows: TGTGCCAGCAGCGTAGCTGGGAGGGCCCAAGAGACCCAGTACTTC. This encodes CASSVAGRAQETQYF.